This paragraph reports one T cell receptor (beta chain). The source of the sample is a study of blood T cell repertoires in COVID-19. Study-wide background: T cells, B-cell-depleted T cells, or PBMCs supplied cDNA or gDNA.

Clones were sequenced by immunoSEQ multiplex PCR, and TCRdb holds only the in-frame ones, with some missing. Of 180,000 or so clones listed, around 81% are singletons. CDR1 and CDR2 from the germline V gene are SGHRS and YFSETQ. J gave up 6 bases and V 3 bases, and 13 bases lay outside the gene matches. This CDR3 comprises 17 residues. Allocation to cohorts depended on clinical history reported by the participants. This clonotype was obtained from a man aged 40-49 years who had recovered from COVID-19. This chain links TRBV5-1 with TRBJ2-1, with TRBD2 matching over 9 bases. Sequences were obtained from PBMCs or T cells enriched from blood (not recorded which). The CDR3 sequence is CASSYNLGTSTVNEQFF. As DNA, the CDR3 is TGCGCCAGCAGCTATAATTTAGGGACTAGCACCGTCAATGAGCAGTTCTTC.